A single sample is the source of the 30 T cell receptor beta chains below, sequenced in a study of human thymus T cells. Produced via immunoSEQ multiplex PCR; TCRdb's table is partial and in-frame only. The table records tens of thousands of clones, approximately 95% of them present only once. The sample was blood. These receptors originate from a boy in the first two years of life with a congenital heart defect but otherwise immunologically healthy.

This clone came up once. This sequence joins TRBV11-3 and TRBJ2-3, with D tentatively TRBD2 (5 bases). CDR3 length equals 15 residues. Looked up from germline, CDR1 is SGHNT and CDR2 is YENEEA. V lost 1 base to trimming and J lost 0 bases, with 8 bases between them. CDR3: CASSLGSGSTDTQYF. The CDR3 DNA is TGTGCCAGCAGCTTAGGGTCGGGGAGCACAGATACGCAGTATTTT.

The rearrangement uses TRBV15 and TRBJ2-7; D is unclear. The CDR3 is 13 residues long. Trimming cost V 0 bases and J 6 bases, with 9 bases left between them. The V gene's germline CDR1 is LNHNV and CDR2 YYDKDF (reference sequence). The CDR3 loop reads CATSRDPLAEQYF. CDR3 bases: TGTGCCACCAGCAGAGATCCCCTTGCCGAGCAGTACTTC.

V usage is TRBV7-7 and J usage is TRBJ2-3; 7 bases are shared with TRBD2. Germline loops: CDR1 SSHAT, CDR2 FNYEAQ (reference sequence). J gave up 3 bases and V 5 bases, and 8 bases lay outside the gene matches. The CDR3 covers 15 residues. CDR3 protein: CASSPGTTPTDTQYF. DNA of the CDR3: TGTGCCAGCAGCCCGGGGACTACTCCTACAGATACGCAGTATTTT.

The chain combines TRBV13 with TRBJ1-1; no clear D gene. CDR1 and CDR2 (germline): PRHDT, FYEKMQ (reference sequence). The V end lost 0 bases, the J end lost 6 bases, and 2 bases lay between the germline ends. CDR3 length: 11 amino acids. The CDR3 DNA reads TGTGCCAGCAGCTTAGGGCCTGAAGCTTTCTTT. Protein: CASSLGPEAFF.

This clone was recorded only once. J is TRBJ2-3 and V is TRBV7-6; unclear D gene. The germline V gene has CDR1 SGHVS and CDR2 FNYEAQ. Trimming took off 4 bases at V and 0 bases at J, with 8 bases between the two ends. The CDR3 length is 14 residues. CDR3 bases: TGTGCCAGCAGCTCACGGTATAGCACAGATACGCAGTATTTT. It translates to CASSSRYSTDTQYF.

This clone showed up just once. The chain is built from TRBV6-5 and TRBJ1-2; no definite D call. Germline CDR1 MNHEY, CDR2 SVGAGI. The CDR3 extends over 13 amino acids. V lost 6 bases, J lost 3 bases, and 11 bases lay in between. The CDR3 DNA reads TGTGCCAGCAGCCACCGGACCCACTATGGCTACACCTTC. This sequence encodes CASSHRTHYGYTF.

The chain is built from TRBV10-3 and TRBJ2-7; D call uncertain. Trimming cost V 0 bases and J 3 bases, with 3 bases left between them. Germline lookup yields CDR1 ENHRY and CDR2 SYGVKD. This CDR3 is 12 amino acids long. The CDR3 is CAISESGYEQYF. CDR3 bases: TGTGCCATCAGTGAGTCAGGCTACGAGCAGTACTTC.

V is TRBV11-2 and J is TRBJ1-6; D not certain. V lost 2 bases and J lost 8, with 7 bases in between. Germline lookup yields CDR1 SGHAT and CDR2 FQNNGV. This CDR3 has 13 amino acids. The CDR3 nucleotides are TGTGCCAGCAGCTTAAGAGGTTATTCACCCCTCCACTTT. As protein: CASSLRGYSPLHF. The full variable domain, rest sourced from reference TRBV11-2 and TRBJ1-6, is EAGVAQSPRYKIIEKRQSVAFWCNPISGHATLYWYQQILGQGPKLLIQFQNNGVVDDSQLPKDRFSAERLKGVDSTLKIQPAKLEDSAVYLCASSLRGYSPLHFGNGTRLTVT.

J is TRBJ1-1 and V is TRBV7-9, with 8 bases fitting TRBD1. With V trimmed by 5 bases and J by 8 bases, 1 base remained unmatched. CDR1 is SEHNR and CDR2 is FQNEAQ in the germline V gene (reference sequence). CDR3 length equals 11 residues. DNA of the CDR3: TGTGCCAGCAGCGCAGGGGGCGAAGCTTTCTTT. Encoded protein: CASSAGGEAFF. Full variable domain (rest looked up from reference TRBV7-9 and TRBJ1-1): DTGVSQNPRHKITKRGQNVTFRCDPISEHNRLYWYRQTLGQGPEFLTYFQNEAQLEKSRLLSDRFSAERPKGSFSTLEIQRTEQGDSAMYLCASSAGGEAFFGQGTRLTVV.

This rearrangement joins TRBV7-2 to TRBJ2-3, with 10 bases that match TRBD2. The CDR3 sequence is 15 residues long. The V gene end was trimmed by 5 bases and the J gene end by 4 bases; junction bases not matched to a gene: 6. Germline V lookup: CDR1 SGHTA, CDR2 FQGNSA. This CDR3 reads CASSRRLAGADTQYF. The CDR3 DNA sequence: TGTGCCAGCAGCCGCCGTCTAGCGGGGGCAGATACGCAGTATTTT.

V is TRBV7-9 and J is TRBJ1-4; D perhaps matches TRBD1 (5 bases). Germline CDR1 reads SEHNR; CDR2 reads FQNEAQ (reference sequence). The CDR3 totals 14 residues. The V gene lost 1 base and the J gene lost 8 bases, with 11 bases spanning the gap. CDR3 DNA: TGTGCCAGCAGCTTAGGGGGGGGAGAAGAAAAACTGTTTTTT. Protein: CASSLGGGEEKLFF.

The chain recombines TRBV2 with TRBJ2-2, with 10 nucleotides matching TRBD2. Unmatched junction bases numbered 2, after V lost 4 bases and J lost 3 bases. CDR1 SNHLY and CDR2 FYNNEI come from the germline V gene. The CDR3 contains 15 residues. The CDR3 DNA sequence: TGTGCCAGCAGTGCTAGCGGGGGAGACACCGGGGAGCTGTTTTTT. Translated, it gives CASSASGGDTGELFF.

The rearrangement joins TRBV9 to TRBJ2-2, with TRBD2 matching 8 bases. The junction had 6 bases not matched to a gene; V was cut back by 0 bases and J by 2 bases. CDR1 SGDLS and CDR2 YYNGEE come from the germline V gene. This CDR3 comprises 17 residues. The CDR3 reads CASSVAGREGNTGELFF. CDR3 DNA sequence: TGTGCCAGCAGCGTAGCCGGGAGGGAGGGCAACACCGGGGAGCTGTTTTTT.

The chain has TRBV6-6 and TRBJ2-5; a possible D gene is TRBD2 (6 bases). This CDR3 has 15 residues. V lost 2 bases and J 3 bases, leaving 13 bases between the germline ends. Germline V gene lookup returns CDR1 MNHNY and CDR2 SVGAGI (reference sequence). CDR3 bases: TGTGCCAGCAGTTACCTCGGGACTCGGAAAGAGACCCAGTACTTC. The encoded protein is CASSYLGTRKETQYF.

This rearrangement joins TRBV30 to TRBJ1-5, with D unclear. V was clipped by 2 bases and J by 7 bases, with 9 bases between them. This CDR3 contains 12 residues. Germline values: CDR1 GTSNPN, CDR2 SVGIG (reference sequence). The CDR3 coding sequence is TGTGCCTGGAGTAAAGATTACCAGCCCCAGCATTTT. Translating it yields CAWSKDYQPQHF. Supplemented by reference TRBV30 and TRBJ1-5, the full variable domain reads SQTIHQWPATLVQPVGSPLSLECTVEGTSNPNLYWYRQAAGRGLQLLFYSVGIGQISSEVPQNLSASRPQDRQFILSSKKLLLSDSGFYLCAWSKDYQPQHFGDGTRLSIL.

In this sample, this clone turned up once. The J gene is TRBJ2-5, the V gene TRBV5-8; no definite D call. The CDR3 is 12 residues long. Trimming stripped 1 base from V and 2 bases from J, with 3 bases between. Germline V lookup: CDR1 SGHTS, CDR2 YDEGEE. CDR3 in amino acids: CASSLTQETQYF. DNA for the CDR3: TGTGCCAGCAGCTTGACTCAAGAGACCCAGTACTTC.

The chain joins TRBV9 to TRBJ2-3, with 7 bases fitting TRBD2. The CDR3 has 14 residues. V gave up 0 bases and J gave up 5 bases; unmatched junction bases: 3. The germline CDR1 and CDR2 sequences are SGDLS and YYNGEE. The CDR3 loop is CASSVAGGKDTQYF. CDR3 nucleotide sequence: TGTGCCAGCAGCGTAGCGGGGGGAAAAGATACGCAGTATTTT. Drawing the rest from reference TRBV9 and TRBJ2-3, the complete variable domain is DSGVTQTPKHLITATGQRVTLRCSPRSGDLSVYWYQQSLDQGLQFLIQYYNGEERAKGNILERFSAQQFPDLHSELNLSSLELGDSALYFCASSVAGGKDTQYFGPGTRLTVL.

The chain is built from TRBV5-1 and TRBJ2-3; 7 bases agree with TRBD2. In germline, CDR1 is SGHRS, CDR2 YFSETQ. CDR3 length: 13 amino acids. The trim removed 4 bases at V and 3 bases at J, leaving 2 bases unmatched. Written as DNA, the CDR3 is TGCGCCAGCAGCCCAGCGGGAACAGATACGCAGTATTTT. Translated: CASSPAGTDTQYF.

The genes are TRBV30 and TRBJ2-3; D not certain. V was trimmed by 8 bases and J by 4 bases, leaving 16 bases between them. The length of the CDR3 is 13 residues. CDR1 and CDR2 from the germline V gene are GTSNPN and SVGIG (reference sequence). CDR3 sequence (DNA): TGTGCCGGAAAAAGGGCGCCGGCAGATACGCAGTATTTT. Translating it yields CAGKRAPADTQYF.

The chain links TRBV7-2 to TRBJ1-2; 9 bases fit TRBD1. After removal of 0 bases from V and 7 bases from J, the junction contained 9 bases not matched to a gene. The CDR3 consists of 16 residues. Per germline, CDR1 SGHTA and CDR2 FQGNSA. CDR3 protein: CASSLAALDRGGGYTF. The DNA for the CDR3 is TGTGCCAGCAGCTTAGCGGCCTTGGACAGGGGAGGTGGCTACACCTTC.

The chain combines TRBV2 with TRBJ1-2; 7 bases line up with TRBD1. The J segment lost 0 bases and the V segment lost 4 bases, leaving 11 bases of the junction unmatched. The CDR3 totals 17 residues. CDR1 and CDR2 from the germline V gene are SNHLY and FYNNEI. The CDR3 sequence is CASSVKGGGSTNYGYTF. CDR3 sequence (DNA): TGTGCCAGCAGTGTTAAGGGAGGGGGCTCCACTAACTATGGCTACACCTTC.

The chain has TRBV5-1 and TRBJ1-3; D not certain. Trimming removed 3 bases from V and 3 bases from J, with 7 bases in between. CDR3 length: 13 amino acids. Looked up from germline, CDR1 is SGHRS and CDR2 is YFSETQ. The CDR3 loop is CASSSGGGNTIYF. The CDR3 region has the DNA TGCGCCAGCAGCTCGGGAGGTGGAAACACCATATATTTT.

A single count supports this clone. The chain has TRBV5-1 and TRBJ1-3; the D is unclear. Germline V gene sequence: CDR1 SGHRS, CDR2 YFSETQ. This CDR3 has 16 residues. Trimming cost V 0 bases and J 1 base, with 11 bases left between them. CDR3: CASSLGRRLSGNTIYF. The CDR3 DNA reads as TGCGCCAGCAGCTTGGGCAGGAGGCTGTCTGGAAACACCATATATTTT.

The chain joins TRBV5-1 to TRBJ2-3; 10 nucleotides line up with TRBD1. V lost 7 bases and J lost 6; bases outside the gene matches: 5. This CDR3 spans 13 amino acids. The germline V gene encodes CDR1 SGHRS and CDR2 YFSETQ. CDR3 DNA: TGCGCCAGCCGGGACAGGGGATCCGATACGCAGTATTTT. This gives the protein CASRDRGSDTQYF.

V gene TRBV27 combines with J gene TRBJ2-2; the D is unclear. From germline, CDR1 is MNHEY and CDR2 SMNVEV (reference sequence). This CDR3 has 11 residues. Trimming left V 8 bases short and J 7 bases short, with 8 bases between. The DNA for the CDR3 is TGTGCCAGCCGAACGAACGGGGAGCTGTTTTTT. This translates into CASRTNGELFF.

J is TRBJ1-1 and V is TRBV2; D unclear. This CDR3 has 13 amino acids. From germline, CDR1 is SNHLY and CDR2 FYNNEI. V was pared by 4 bases and J by 0 bases, with 6 bases between. The CDR3 protein is CASSGHMNTEAFF. Here the CDR3 DNA reads TGTGCCAGCAGTGGACATATGAACACTGAAGCTTTCTTT.

This chain links TRBV25-1 with TRBJ1-2; 7 bases are shared with TRBD1. The CDR3 loop spans 13 amino acids. V lost 6 bases to trimming and J lost 6 bases; unmatched junction nucleotides: 7. CDR1 and CDR2 (germline): MGHDK, SYGVNS. CDR3 in DNA: TGTGCCAGCAGCCTACGCCAGGGGGATGGCTACACCTTC. Translated: CASSLRQGDGYTF.

This clone was picked up one time. The rearrangement joins TRBV4-3 to TRBJ1-4, with unresolved D. This CDR3 region has 15 residues. Between the trimmed V and J ends, which lost 0 bases and 5 bases, there was a span of 10 bases. CDR1 is LGHNA, CDR2 YSLEER, per germline. The CDR3 DNA is TGCGCCAGCAGCCAAGATCCGGGAGGGAATGAAAAACTGTTTTTT. This encodes CASSQDPGGNEKLFF.

J is TRBJ1-2 and V is TRBV2; TRBD1 matches at 7 bases. The CDR3 loop spans 12 amino acids. With V trimmed by 2 bases and J by 8 bases, 2 bases remained unmatched. Germline-derived CDR1 and CDR2 are SNHLY and FYNNEI. CDR3 region: CASSEQGGGYTF. For the CDR3, the DNA is TGTGCCAGCAGTGAACAGGGGGGAGGCTACACCTTC.

The J gene is TRBJ2-3, the V gene TRBV7-2; D is possibly TRBD2 (6 bases). Trimming removed 1 base at V and 3 bases at J, with 11 bases between. The germline CDR1 and CDR2 sequences are SGHTA and FQGNSA. The CDR3 is made up of 15 amino acids. CDR3 residues: CASSLGSGVTDTQYF. CDR3 nucleotide sequence: TGTGCCAGCAGCTTAGGGTCGGGGGTAACAGATACGCAGTATTTT. Full variable domain (remainder filled in from reference TRBV7-2 and TRBJ2-3): GAGVSQSPSNKVTEKGKDVELRCDPISGHTALYWYRQSLGQGLEFLIYFQGNSAPDKSGLPSDRFSAERTGGSVSTLTIQRTQQEDSAVYLCASSLGSGVTDTQYFGPGTRLTVL.